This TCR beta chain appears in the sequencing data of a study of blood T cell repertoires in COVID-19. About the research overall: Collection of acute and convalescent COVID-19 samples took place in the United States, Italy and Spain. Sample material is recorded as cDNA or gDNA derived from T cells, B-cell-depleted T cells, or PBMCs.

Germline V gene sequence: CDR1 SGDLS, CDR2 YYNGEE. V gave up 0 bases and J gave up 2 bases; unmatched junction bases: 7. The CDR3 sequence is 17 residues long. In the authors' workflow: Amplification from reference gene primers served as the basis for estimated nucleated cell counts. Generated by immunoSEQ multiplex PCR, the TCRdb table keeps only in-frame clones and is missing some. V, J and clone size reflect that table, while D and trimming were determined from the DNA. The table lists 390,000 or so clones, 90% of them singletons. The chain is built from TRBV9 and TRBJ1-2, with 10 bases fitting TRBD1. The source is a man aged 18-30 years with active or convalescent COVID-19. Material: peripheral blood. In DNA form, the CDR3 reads TGTGCCAGCAGCGTAGGATTGGGACAGGGGCAGAACTATGGCTACACCTTC. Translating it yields CASSVGLGQGQNYGYTF.